This T cell receptor beta chain was identified in a study of T cell changes during pregnancy in multiple sclerosis. CDR1 is SGHAT and CDR2 is FQNNGV in the germline V gene. This CDR3 spans 17 amino acids. V trimming: 7 bases; J trimming: 6 bases; junction bases outside the gene matches: 14. Only in-frame clones appear in the TCRdb table, and some are missing; sequencing was by immunoSEQ multiplex PCR. This sample carries over 90,000 clones, around 93% of them seen once, and the ten largest clones take almost 1%. The chain carries TRBV11-2 and TRBJ2-1; 11 bases align to TRBD2. The sample consisted of peripheral blood, taken after pregnancy. The sequence derives from a female donor with multiple sclerosis, enrolled in a pregnancy study. The CDR3 DNA sequence: TGTGCCAGCATCCCCGGGACTAGCGGCCCGGGACGCAATGAGCAGTTCTTC. Amino acid sequence: CASIPGTSGPGRNEQFF.